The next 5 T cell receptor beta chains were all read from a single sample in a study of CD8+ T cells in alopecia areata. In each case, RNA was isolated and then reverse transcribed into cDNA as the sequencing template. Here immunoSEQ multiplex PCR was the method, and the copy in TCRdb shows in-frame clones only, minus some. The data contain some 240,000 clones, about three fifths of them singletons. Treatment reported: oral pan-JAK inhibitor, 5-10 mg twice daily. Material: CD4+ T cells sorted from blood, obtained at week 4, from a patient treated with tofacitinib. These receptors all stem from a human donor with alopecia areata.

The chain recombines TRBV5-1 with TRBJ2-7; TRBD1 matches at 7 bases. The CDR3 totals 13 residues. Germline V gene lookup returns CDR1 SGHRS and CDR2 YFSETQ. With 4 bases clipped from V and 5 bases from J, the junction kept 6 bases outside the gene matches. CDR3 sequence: CASSGITGDEQYF. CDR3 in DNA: TGCGCCAGCAGCGGTATCACAGGGGACGAGCAGTACTTC.

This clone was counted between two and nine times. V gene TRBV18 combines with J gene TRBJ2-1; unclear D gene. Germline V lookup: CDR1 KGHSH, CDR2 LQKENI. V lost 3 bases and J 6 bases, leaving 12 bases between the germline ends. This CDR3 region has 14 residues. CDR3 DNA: TGTGCCAGCTCACCCCAAAGACAAGCCAATGAGCAGTTCTTC. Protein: CASSPQRQANEQFF.

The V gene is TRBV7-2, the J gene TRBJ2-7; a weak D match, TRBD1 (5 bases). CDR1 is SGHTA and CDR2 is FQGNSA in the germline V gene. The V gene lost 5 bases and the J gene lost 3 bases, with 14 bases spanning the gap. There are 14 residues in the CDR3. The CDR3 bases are TGTGCCAGCAGCCCCGGCACCCAGGGCTACGAGCAGTACTTC. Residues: CASSPGTQGYEQYF.

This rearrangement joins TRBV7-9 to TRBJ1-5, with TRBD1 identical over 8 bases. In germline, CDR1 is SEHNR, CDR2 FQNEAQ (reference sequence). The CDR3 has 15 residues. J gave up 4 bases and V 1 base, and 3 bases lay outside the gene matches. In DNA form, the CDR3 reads TGTGCCAGCAGCTTAGGGACAGGGAATAATCAGCCCCAGCATTTT. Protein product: CASSLGTGNNQPQHF.

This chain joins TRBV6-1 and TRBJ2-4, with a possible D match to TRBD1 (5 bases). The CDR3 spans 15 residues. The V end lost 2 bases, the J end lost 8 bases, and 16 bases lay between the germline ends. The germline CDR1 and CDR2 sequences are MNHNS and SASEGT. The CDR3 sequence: CASSERRTPIHIQYF. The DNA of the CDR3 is TGTGCCAGCAGTGAACGAAGGACACCGATCCACATTCAGTACTTC.